The T cell receptor (beta chain) described here comes from a study of control samples from healthy donors and cancer patients (TCRdb year 2020). Worth noting for this clone: No antigen is known for it. No base-level quality is on record; no much larger clone is a single base apart.

A distance of 8 bases separates the germline ends of V and J, which lose 4 bases and 5 bases respectively. The CDR3 has 13 amino acids, counting the end cysteine and phenylalanine. The DNA shown is the 39-base CDR3, in frame from base 1. From the germline V gene, CDR1 is SNHLY and CDR2 is FYNNEI. The method was the immunoSEQ multiplex PCR assay. TCRdb holds this immuneACCESS table with in-frame rearrangements only. Some clones are missing; in checked studies, unresolved V genes explain under half, and the rest has no known cause. The sample yields about 68,000 clones; 65% to 85% were counted once. The ten largest clonotypes hold around 14% of the sample.

Sample: blood. The chain employs TRBV2 and TRBJ2-2; confidence is insufficient to name the D gene. The TCR originated in a man aged 60-69 years in good health. The CDR3 protein: CASSGGVTGELFF. The DNA is TGTGCCAGCAGTGGTGGGGTGACCGGGGAGCTGTTTTTT.